Included here is one T cell receptor beta chain sequence, with context. The CDR3 consists of 13 residues. Per germline, CDR1 MNHEY and CDR2 SMNVEV (reference sequence). V was trimmed by 4 bases and J by 2 bases, leaving 8 bases between them. These data are taken from a study of CD8 T cells in Susac syndrome. In blood CD8+ and CD4+ T cells, TCR beta underwent sequencing. TEMRA cells were FACS-enriched, while CD8+ and CD4+ T cells were negatively isolated. RNA totalling about 0.45 to 1 ug underwent reverse transcription with random hexamers. By means of immunoSEQ multiplex PCR, TCR beta CDR3 spanning 54 Vbeta and 13 Jbeta underwent amplification. MiXCR, applied by TCRdb to the immunoSEQ multiplex PCR reads, yields one record per CDR3 protein. The sample gives roughly 80,000 distinct CDR3 sequences, just under 95% of which show up once; roughly 0.27% is in the top ten.

V gene TRBV27 combines with J gene TRBJ2-5; D is unresolved. The TCR sequence derives from a human donor in good health. The sequenced material came from CD8+ T cells from PBMCs. The CDR3 DNA reads as TGTGCCAGCAGTTCGCGCGGTCAAGAGACCCAGTACTTC. This encodes CASSSRGQETQYF.